One sample yielded the 14 T cell receptor beta chains listed below, sequenced in a study of response to subunit inactivated influenza vaccine. TCRdb reprocessed the RT-PCR reads via MiXCR and lists one record per CDR3 protein. The table shows roughly 160,000 distinct CDR3 sequences, with about 11% occurring only once. The material sequenced was non-naive T cells sorted from PBMCs, taken roughly 48 days after vaccination. Receptors originate from a man in his forties or fifties who received an inactivated influenza vaccine.

This clonotype has a count of ten or more. The rearrangement links TRBV5-1 to TRBJ2-1; either TRBD1 or TRBD2 may supply D (5 bases each). V was cut by 6 bases and J by 4 bases, with 14 bases left in between. Germline CDR1 and CDR2: SGHRS and YFSETQ. There are 14 residues in the CDR3. The CDR3 is CASTKGPPYNEQFF. The DNA for the CDR3 is TGCGCCAGCACTAAGGGACCCCCATACAATGAGCAGTTCTTC.

This clonotype was recorded a few times. This chain connects TRBV12-3 or TRBV12-4 to TRBJ1-5; D is perhaps TRBD1 (5 bases). Trimming removed 5 bases at V and 6 bases at J, with 14 bases between. The CDR3 runs to 14 residues. Written as DNA, the CDR3 is TGTGCCAGCAGTGCCACAGGAGCCTCTCAGCCCCAGCATTTT. Translation gives CASSATGASQPQHF.

This clonotype occurred a few times. This sequence joins TRBV6-2 or TRBV6-3 and TRBJ2-1; tentatively, D is TRBD1 (6 bases). This CDR3 spans 17 amino acids. In germline, CDR1 is MNHEY, CDR2 SVGEGT. V was trimmed by 7 bases and J by 5 bases, leaving 24 bases between them. CDR3 nucleotides: TGTGCCAGCATCCCCTCCGGGATAGGGGGTGGCCACAATGAGCAGTTCTTC. Protein product: CASIPSGIGGGHNEQFF.

This clonotype was observed at least ten times. This sequence joins TRBV28 and TRBJ1-4, with TRBD1 identical over 7 bases. The J segment lost 8 bases and the V segment lost 4 bases, leaving 4 bases of the junction unmatched. The CDR3 extends over 13 amino acids. Germline V gives CDR1 MDHEN, CDR2 SYDVKM. CDR3 nucleotides: TGTGCCAGCAGTTCCGGACAGGTCGAAAAACTGTTTTTT. The encoded protein is CASSSGQVEKLFF.

This clonotype was counted a few times. The chain couples TRBV12-2 to TRBJ2-5. TRBV12-2 is recorded as a pseudogene. The CDR3 totals 13 residues. CDR3 sequence (DNA): TGTGCAAGTCGCCAGCGGGACGAAGAGACCCAGTACTTC. Protein product: CASRQRDEETQYF.

V usage is TRBV4-1 and J usage is TRBJ2-3; the D gene is possibly TRBD1 (6 bases). Trimming removed 2 bases from V and 7 bases from J, with 13 bases in between. This CDR3 has 14 residues. Germline V gene data show CDR1 as MGHRA and CDR2 as YSYEKL. The CDR3 DNA follows: TGCGCCAGCAGCCAACAGGACAGCGTTAATACGCAGTATTTT. This codes for CASSQQDSVNTQYF.

This clonotype was counted at least ten times. The rearrangement joins TRBV4-2 to TRBJ1-2; no definite D call. The CDR3 runs 12 residues. Germline assignment: CDR1 LGHNA and CDR2 YNFKEQ. The V end was cut by 2 bases, the J end by 5 bases, with 6 bases between. The CDR3 spells CASSQRLYGYTF. The CDR3 coding sequence is TGTGCCAGCAGCCAACGGTTATATGGCTACACCTTC.

The rearrangement joins TRBV30 to TRBJ1-1; D remains unclear. The V end was cut by 2 bases, the J end by 7 bases, with 11 bases between. This CDR3 is 12 amino acids long. Germline lookup yields CDR1 GTSNPN and CDR2 SVGIG (reference sequence). The CDR3 reads CAWSLTGYEAFF. In DNA, the CDR3 is TGTGCCTGGAGTTTAACGGGGTATGAAGCTTTCTTT.

Ten or more counts support this clonotype. This chain connects TRBV5-1 to TRBJ1-2; no definite D call. This CDR3 contains 14 residues. The V gene lost 1 base and the J gene lost 2 bases, with 9 bases spanning the gap. Germline V gives CDR1 SGHRS, CDR2 YFSETQ. CDR3 residues: CASSLRVGNYGYTF. CDR3 bases: TGCGCCAGCAGCTTGCGGGTAGGCAACTATGGCTACACCTTC. Based on the CDR3 plus reference TRBV5-1 and TRBJ1-2, the full variable domain is KAGVTQTPRYLIKTRGQQVTLSCSPISGHRSVSWYQQTPGQGLQFLFEYFSETQRNKGNFPGRFSGRQFSNSRSEMNVSTLELGDSALYLCASSLRVGNYGYTFGSGTRLTVV.

The chain carries TRBV20-1 and TRBJ2-1; TRBD2 agrees at 11 bases. Germline V CDR1 and CDR2: DFQATT, SNEGSKA (reference sequence). This CDR3 is 14 amino acids long. V dropped 5 bases and J dropped 9; count of bases not matched to a gene: 9. This CDR3 is CSAPPTSGIGEQFF. The CDR3 DNA follows: TGCAGTGCTCCCCCGACTAGCGGGATAGGTGAGCAGTTCTTC.

Only a few counts were recorded for this clonotype. The chain recombines TRBV5-1 with TRBJ2-7, with unresolved D. Trimming stripped 4 bases from V and 2 bases from J, with 10 bases between. Germline CDR1 and CDR2: SGHRS and YFSETQ. There are 13 residues in the CDR3. CDR3 coding DNA: TGCGCCAGCAGCCCCCCCACCCCCTACGAGCAGTACTTC. This translates into CASSPPTPYEQYF.

This clonotype was seen a handful of times. A junction boundary mismatches the germline segment, possibly from a read error. This sequence joins TRBV20-1 and TRBJ1-5; the D is unclear. This CDR3 has 14 amino acids. Germline values: CDR1 DFQATT, CDR2 SNEGSKA (reference sequence). CDR3 in DNA: TGCAGTGCTAGAGATCTGGTATCCGGCCAGCTCCAGCATTTT. Translated, it gives CSARDLVSGQLQHF.

This chain links TRBV29-1 with TRBJ1-3; 7 nucleotides align to TRBD1. With V trimmed by 5 bases and J by 0 bases, 10 bases remained unmatched. Germline V gene data show CDR1 as SQVTM and CDR2 as ANQGSEA. The CDR3 contains 16 residues. CDR3 in amino acids: CSVLDRVGGSGNTIYF. In DNA, the CDR3 is TGCAGCGTTCTAGACAGGGTAGGGGGCTCTGGAAACACCATATATTTT.

This clonotype was counted between two and nine times. The V gene is TRBV7-6, the J gene TRBJ2-5, with 8 positions matching TRBD2. After removal of 8 bases from V and 5 bases from J, the junction contained 10 bases not matched to a gene. The germline gives CDR1 SGHVS, CDR2 FNYEAQ. This CDR3 has 14 amino acids. CDR3 protein: CASAMKAGGETQYF. CDR3 nucleotides: TGTGCCAGCGCAATGAAGGCGGGAGGCGAGACCCAGTACTTC.